Listed here is a single T cell receptor beta chain. Its antigen is as yet unknown. The data derive from a study of blood T cells in healthy people across ages. General study points: Long-lived and aged donors differed, with more naive CD4+ cells and higher diversity in the long-lived.

Primers used in a second PCR of roughly 6 to 11 cycles were a sample-barcoded 5' primer and a J-beta primer mix. The template-switch adaptor, which had 12 random nucleotides, put a tag on each cDNA molecule. One entry per CDR3 protein, called by TCRdb with MiXCR from the 5' RACE reads. The sample has roughly 2 million distinct CDR3 sequences, roughly 52% seen once. CDR3 length: 17 amino acids. J lost 7 bases, V lost 0 bases, and 12 bases had no gene match. Germline V lookup: CDR1 SEHNR, CDR2 FQNEAQ (reference sequence). This rearrangement joins TRBV7-9 to TRBJ2-7; 10 positions agree with TRBD1. The receptor was derived from a woman between 40 and 50 years old in good health. The source material was blood. CDR3 loop: CASSLAPTGGIYNEQYF. The CDR3 DNA is TGTGCCAGCAGCTTAGCGCCGACAGGGGGCATATACAATGAGCAGTACTTC. The full variable domain, in which reference TRBV7-9 and TRBJ2-7 provide the parts outside the CDR3, is DTGVSQNPRHKITKRGQNVTFRCDPISEHNRLYWYRQTLGQGPEFLTYFQNEAQLEKSRLLSDRFSAERPKGSFSTLEIQRTEQGDSAMYLCASSLAPTGGIYNEQYFGPGTRLTVT.